A single sample is the source of the 4 T cell receptor beta chains below, sequenced in a study of vaccination effects on CD4 cells after COVID-19. When around 10 days of culture had elapsed, CD4+ T cells were isolated. Profiling relied on immunoSEQ multiplex PCR, and the TCRdb table lists in-frame clones only, not all of them. The sample has tens of thousands of clones, just over 70% seen once. These receptors' targets are unknown. The sequenced sample was CD4+ T cells from PBMCs cultured without peptide, obtained before COVID-19 vaccination. These TCRs come from a human donor who had a prior SARS-CoV-2 infection.

The rearrangement links TRBV15 to TRBJ1-5; tentative D call: TRBD1 (6 bases). Germline V gene lookup returns CDR1 LNHNV and CDR2 YYDKDF (reference sequence). The CDR3 is made up of 17 amino acids. Trimming took off 2 bases at V and 4 bases at J, with 18 bases between the two ends. The CDR3 protein is CATSRNRVEGSNQPQHF. CDR3 sequence (DNA): TGTGCCACCAGCAGAAACAGGGTGGAGGGTTCGAATCAGCCCCAGCATTTT.

J is TRBJ1-1 and V is TRBV10-3, with 8 bases matching TRBD1. The CDR3 sequence is 13 residues long. CDR1 is ENHRY and CDR2 is SYGVKD in the germline V gene. Trimming took 6 bases from V and 6 from J; bases not matched to a gene: 6. The CDR3 region has the DNA TGTGCCATCAGGCTGACAGGGGAAGCTGAAGCTTTCTTT. Translation: CAIRLTGEAEAFF.

V is TRBV7-2 and J is TRBJ2-2; D tentatively reads TRBD1 or TRBD2 (5 bases each). The CDR3 loop spans 16 amino acids. Trimming cost V 6 bases and J 0 bases, with 14 bases left between them. Per germline, CDR1 SGHTA and CDR2 FQGNSA. The CDR3 protein is CASSDRGLTNTGELFF. The DNA for the CDR3 is TGTGCCAGCAGTGACCGGGGCCTGACGAACACCGGGGAGCTGTTTTTT.

This clone was seen only a few times. V usage is TRBV2 and J usage is TRBJ1-1; TRBD1 matches at 7 bases. Germline CDR1 is SNHLY and CDR2 is FYNNEI. J gave up 3 bases and V 3 bases, and 4 bases lay outside the gene matches. This CDR3 comprises 14 residues. The CDR3 DNA reads TGTGCCAGCAGTGATTCAGGGGGGTACACTGAAGCTTTCTTT. Encoded protein: CASSDSGGYTEAFF.